This TCR beta chain was sequenced during a study of shared clonotypes between healthy human individuals (dated by TCRdb to the early 2020s). Some background on the complete study: The cohort comprised a couple of women and three men aged 18 to 49 years. Each donor's leukapheresis produced roughly between roughly 0.85 and 9.5 billion PBMCs. For each donor, three plates each were used for CD4 naive and CD4 memory, two plates were used for CD8 naive, and one plate was used for CD8 memory. To increase sequencing depth and limit assay-specific biases, TCR repertoire library preparation and sequencing were carried out by different laboratories using diverse techniques. To estimate repertoire size and how much clonotype sharing occurs between individuals, the study deeply sequenced the blood TCR repertoires of several healthy adults.

CD8 naive samples were obtained by positive selection for CCR7 among CD45RO-negative cells, yielding a CD45RA+CCR7+ population from which TemRA cells were excluded. The donors were healthy, HIV-negative adults who had no recently reported acute infections or vaccinations. Every donor was a Caucasian adult residing in Nashville, Tennessee, USA. After blood collection by leukapheresis, PBMCs were isolated using Ficoll-Histopaque density gradient centrifugation and then cryopreserved in the vapor phase of liquid nitrogen. Analytical flow cytometry was used to check the purity and quantity of every magnetically sorted T cell population. Genomic DNA was isolated from every sorted fraction and measured by UV absorbance on a Nanodrop 2000c. In the case of this clone: What antigen it recognizes has not been identified. It has no much larger one-base neighbor in the sample; base qualities were not kept.

Using the deep immunoSEQ assay, multiplex PCR amplified TCR CDR3 regions from genomic DNA. Genomic DNA extracted from each cell subset was distributed evenly over all wells of several immunoSEQ 96-well plates, and each plate served as one replicate. Each replicate PCR for sorted subsets received around 210 ng genomic DNA, equal to roughly 30,000 T cell genomes. Purified libraries were measured with a Qubit 3.0 fluorometer, size-checked on a Bioanalyzer 2100, and measured again with the KAPA Library Quantification kit. A separate single-read 150-cycle Illumina NextSeq 550 flow cell was used to sequence each immunoSEQ 96-well plate. As for how the authors treated the data: Because only junctional sequences without quality scores were contained in the immunoSEQ output, filtering matching that applied to full-length reads could not be performed. To assign V/J genes and CDR3, sequences were annotated using PyIR, a Python wrapper for IgBLAST v1.9, with IMGT germline references. Reads were filtered out if the reads had weak V/J assignments (E-value above 1e-6), no CDR3, stop codons, out-of-frame junctions, or ambiguous translated residues. V3J clonotypes were defined by identical inferred V gene, J gene, and CDR3 amino acid sequence. Percentage overlap between repertoires was computed as shared unique clonotypes divided by the size of the smaller repertoire. Repertoire richness was assessed with RTK rarefaction, the Chao1 estimator, and Recon v2.1 estimates of unobserved clonotypes. OLGA was used to compute generation probabilities for all TCRbeta clonotypes that the gDNA method yielded from a few donors. What TCRdb holds here is the immuneACCESS table cut down to in-frame rearrangements. Part of the clones is not present; checked against another copy, under half of the missing clones reflect an unresolved V gene, and the others are unexplained. The DNA gave D and trimming, while V, J and clone size come from that table. Here the sample has around 2,100,000 clones; about 95% occur a single time. The ten biggest clones cover 1% to 1.5% of the sample.

Overall results and qualifications from the work: Sampling was restricted to blood, and TCR repertoires in tissue are likely to differ from TCR repertoires in blood. Based on pairwise subsampling, the degree of clonotype sharing among donors was expected to be affected by sequencing depth. Incomplete sequencing was indicated by rarefaction of sorted-subset datasets, despite the large sequencing depth. Compared with non-shared clonotypes, the clonotypes found in all four sorted-subset donors had higher generation probabilities. Larger estimated clonotype richness was generally found for naive subsets than for memory subsets. When four donors were compared, the shared fraction of clonotypes was about 5.2% for naive CD4, 3% to 4% for naive CD8, more than 2% for memory CD4, and roughly 0.4% for memory CD8. The small number of donors limited the genetic and exposure-history diversity represented.

The TCR originated in a man between 18 and 35 years old in good health. Material: naive CD8+ T cells sorted from blood. The cell subset or site label of this sample denotes: CD45RA+CCR7+.

CDR3 loop: CASSDSSEAFF. At the DNA level, the sequence is TGTGCCAGCAGTGACAGCTCTGAAGCTTTCTTT. The receptor chain draws on TRBV6-1 and TRBJ1-1; a confident D gene designation cannot be given. There are 11 amino acids in the CDR3, from cysteine to phenylalanine inclusive. Of the read, only the CDR3 DNA is kept; its 33 bases are in frame from base 1. According to the germline V gene, CDR1 reads MNHNS and CDR2 reads SASEGT. V is clipped by 3 bases and J by 6 bases, and the sequence between their germline boundaries is 5 bases long.